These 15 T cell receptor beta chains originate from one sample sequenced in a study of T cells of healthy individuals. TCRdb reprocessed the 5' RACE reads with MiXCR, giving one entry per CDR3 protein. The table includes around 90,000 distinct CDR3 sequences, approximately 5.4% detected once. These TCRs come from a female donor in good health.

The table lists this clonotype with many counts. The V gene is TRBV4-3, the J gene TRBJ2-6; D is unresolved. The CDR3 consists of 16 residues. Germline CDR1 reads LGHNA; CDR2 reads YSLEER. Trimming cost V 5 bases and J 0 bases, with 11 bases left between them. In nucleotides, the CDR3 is TGCGCCAGCAGCGTAACCTGGAACTCTGGGGCCAACGTCCTGACTTTC. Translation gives CASSVTWNSGANVLTF.

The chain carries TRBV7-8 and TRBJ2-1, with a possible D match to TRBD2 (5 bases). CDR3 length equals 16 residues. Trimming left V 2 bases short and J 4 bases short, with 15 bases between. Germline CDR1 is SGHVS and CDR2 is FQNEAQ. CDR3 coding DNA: TGTGCCAGCAGCTTACGGCCCGGGGAGTTGTACAATGAGCAGTTCTTC. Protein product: CASSLRPGELYNEQFF.

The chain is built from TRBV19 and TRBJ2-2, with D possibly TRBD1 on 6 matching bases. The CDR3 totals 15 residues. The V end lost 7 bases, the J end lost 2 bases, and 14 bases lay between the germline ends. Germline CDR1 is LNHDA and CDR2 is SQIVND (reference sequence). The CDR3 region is CASKSGATNTGELFF. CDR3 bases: TGTGCCAGTAAATCAGGGGCCACCAACACCGGGGAGCTGTTTTTT.

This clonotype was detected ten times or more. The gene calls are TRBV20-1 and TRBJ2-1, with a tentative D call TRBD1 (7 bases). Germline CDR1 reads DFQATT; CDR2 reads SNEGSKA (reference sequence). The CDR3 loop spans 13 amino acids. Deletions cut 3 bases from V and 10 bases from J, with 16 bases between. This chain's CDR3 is CSARDTGAGEQFF. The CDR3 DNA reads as TGCAGTGCTAGGGATACAGGGGCGGGAGAGCAGTTCTTC.

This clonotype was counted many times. CDR3 DNA sequence: TGCAGCACCCGGGACAGCTCCTACGAGCAGTACTTC. Encoded protein: CSTRDSSYEQYF. The rearrangement links TRBV29-1 to TRBJ2-7; 7 positions agree with TRBD1. Germline CDR1 is SQVTM and CDR2 is ANQGSEA. The ends lost 8 bases at V and 0 bases at J; junction bases unmatched: 4. The CDR3 has 12 residues.

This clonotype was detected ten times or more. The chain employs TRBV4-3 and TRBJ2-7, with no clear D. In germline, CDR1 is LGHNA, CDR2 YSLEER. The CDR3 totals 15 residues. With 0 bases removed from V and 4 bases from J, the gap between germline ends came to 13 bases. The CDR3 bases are TGCGCCAGCAGCCAAGAGCGCCCCGAACCTTACGAGCAGTACTTC. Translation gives CASSQERPEPYEQYF.

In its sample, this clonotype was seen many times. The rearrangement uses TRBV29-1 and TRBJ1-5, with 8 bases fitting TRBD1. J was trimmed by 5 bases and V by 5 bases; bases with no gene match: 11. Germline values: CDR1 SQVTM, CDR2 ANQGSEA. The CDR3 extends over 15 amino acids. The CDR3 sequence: CSVSTRQGTDQPQHF. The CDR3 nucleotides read TGCAGCGTTTCAACTCGACAGGGGACAGATCAGCCCCAGCATTTT.

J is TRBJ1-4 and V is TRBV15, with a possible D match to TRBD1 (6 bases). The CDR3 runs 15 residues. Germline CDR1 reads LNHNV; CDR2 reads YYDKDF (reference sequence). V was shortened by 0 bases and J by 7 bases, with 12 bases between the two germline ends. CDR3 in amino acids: CATSRERDTGEKLFF. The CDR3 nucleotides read TGTGCCACCAGCAGAGAAAGGGACACCGGTGAAAAACTGTTTTTT.

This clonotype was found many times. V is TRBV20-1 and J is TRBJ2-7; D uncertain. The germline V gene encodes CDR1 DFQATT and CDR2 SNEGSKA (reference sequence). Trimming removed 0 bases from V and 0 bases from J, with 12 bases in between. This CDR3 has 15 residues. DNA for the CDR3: TGCAGTGCTAGAGATTACAGCAGGAGCTCCTACGAGCAGTACTTC. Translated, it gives CSARDYSRSSYEQYF.

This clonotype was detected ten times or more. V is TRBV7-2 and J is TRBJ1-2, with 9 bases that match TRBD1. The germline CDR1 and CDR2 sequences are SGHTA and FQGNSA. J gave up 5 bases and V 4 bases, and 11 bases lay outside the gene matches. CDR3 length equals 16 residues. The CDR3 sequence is CASSSWTGDSFYGYTF. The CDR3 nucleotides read TGTGCCAGCAGCTCCTGGACAGGGGATTCTTTTTATGGCTACACCTTC.

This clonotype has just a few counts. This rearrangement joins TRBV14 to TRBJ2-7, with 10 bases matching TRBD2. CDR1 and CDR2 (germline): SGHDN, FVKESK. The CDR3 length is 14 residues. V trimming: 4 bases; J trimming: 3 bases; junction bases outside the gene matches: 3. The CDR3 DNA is TGTGCCAGCAGCCGATGGACTAGCGGCTACGAGCAGTACTTC. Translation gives CASSRWTSGYEQYF. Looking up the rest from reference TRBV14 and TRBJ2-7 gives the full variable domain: EAGVTQFPSHSVIEKGQTVTLRCDPISGHDNLYWYRRVMGKEIKFLLHFVKESKQDESGMPNNRFLAERTGGTYSTLKVQPAELEDSGVYFCASSRWTSGYEQYFGPGTRLTVT.

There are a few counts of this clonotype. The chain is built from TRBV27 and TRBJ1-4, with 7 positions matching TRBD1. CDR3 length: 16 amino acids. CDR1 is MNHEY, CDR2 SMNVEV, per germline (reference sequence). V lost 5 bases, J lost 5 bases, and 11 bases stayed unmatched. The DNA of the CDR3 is TGTGCCAGCAGTCTGACAGGGTTCGGTTTGAATGAAAAACTGTTTTTT. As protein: CASSLTGFGLNEKLFF.

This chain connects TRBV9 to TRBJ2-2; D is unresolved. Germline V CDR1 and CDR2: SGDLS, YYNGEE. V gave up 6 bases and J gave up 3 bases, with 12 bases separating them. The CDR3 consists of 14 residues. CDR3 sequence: CASTQSDYTGELFF. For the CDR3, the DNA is TGTGCCAGCACCCAATCCGATTACACCGGGGAGCTGTTTTTT.

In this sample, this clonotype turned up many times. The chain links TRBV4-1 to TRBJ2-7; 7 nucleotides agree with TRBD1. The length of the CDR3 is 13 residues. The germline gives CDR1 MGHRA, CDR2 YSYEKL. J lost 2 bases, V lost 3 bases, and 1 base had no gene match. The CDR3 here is CASSQDRTYEQYF. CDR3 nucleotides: TGCGCCAGCAGCCAGGACAGGACCTACGAGCAGTACTTC.

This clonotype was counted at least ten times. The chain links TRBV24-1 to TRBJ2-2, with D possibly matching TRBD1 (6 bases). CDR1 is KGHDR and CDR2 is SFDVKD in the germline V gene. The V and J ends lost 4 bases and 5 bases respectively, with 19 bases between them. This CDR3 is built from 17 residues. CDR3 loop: CATSDPKQGIQTGELFF. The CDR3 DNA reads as TGTGCCACCAGTGACCCTAAACAGGGAATACAAACCGGGGAGCTGTTTTTT.